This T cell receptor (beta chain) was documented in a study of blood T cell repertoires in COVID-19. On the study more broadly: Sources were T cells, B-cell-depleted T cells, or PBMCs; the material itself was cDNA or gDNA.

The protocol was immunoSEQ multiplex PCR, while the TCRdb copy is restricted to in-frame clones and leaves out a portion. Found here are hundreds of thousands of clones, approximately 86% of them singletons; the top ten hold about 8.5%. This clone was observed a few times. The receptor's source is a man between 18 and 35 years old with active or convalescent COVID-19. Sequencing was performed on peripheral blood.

The CDR3 reads CASSEGEAGELFF. The CDR3 DNA sequence: TGTGCCAGCAGTGAGGGGGAGGCCGGGGAGCTGTTTTTT. This chain uses TRBV25-1 with TRBJ2-2; weak D call: TRBD2 (6 bases). This CDR3 comprises 13 residues. Per the germline V gene, CDR1 is MGHDK and CDR2 is SYGVNS. V was pared by 3 bases and J by 6 bases, with 8 bases between.